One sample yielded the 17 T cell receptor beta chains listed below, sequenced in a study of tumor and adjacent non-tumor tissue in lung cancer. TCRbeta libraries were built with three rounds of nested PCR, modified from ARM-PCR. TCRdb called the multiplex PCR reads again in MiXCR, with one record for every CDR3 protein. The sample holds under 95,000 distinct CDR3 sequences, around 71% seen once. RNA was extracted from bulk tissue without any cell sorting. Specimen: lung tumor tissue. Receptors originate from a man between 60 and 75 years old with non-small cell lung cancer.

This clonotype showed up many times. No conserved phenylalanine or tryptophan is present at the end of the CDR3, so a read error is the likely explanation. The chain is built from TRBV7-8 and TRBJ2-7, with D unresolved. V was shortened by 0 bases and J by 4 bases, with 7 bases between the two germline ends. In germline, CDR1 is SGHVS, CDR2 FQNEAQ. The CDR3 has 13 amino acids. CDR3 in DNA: TGTGCCAGCAGCTTAGCGGACGCATACGAGCAGTACCTC. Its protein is CASSLADAYEQYL.

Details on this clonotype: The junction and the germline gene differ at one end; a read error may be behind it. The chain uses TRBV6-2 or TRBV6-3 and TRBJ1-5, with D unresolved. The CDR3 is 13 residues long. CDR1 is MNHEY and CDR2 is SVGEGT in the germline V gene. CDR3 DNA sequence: TGTGCTAGCAGTTACGGAGAGGATCAGCCCCAGCATTTT. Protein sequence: CASSYGEDQPQHF.

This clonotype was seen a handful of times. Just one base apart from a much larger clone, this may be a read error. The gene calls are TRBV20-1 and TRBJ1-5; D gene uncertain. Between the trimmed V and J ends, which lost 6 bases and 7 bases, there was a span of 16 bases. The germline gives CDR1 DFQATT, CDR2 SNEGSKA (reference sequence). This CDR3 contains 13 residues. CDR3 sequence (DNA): TGCAGTGCCAGACGACTGGGTGAACAGCCCCAGCATTTT. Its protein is CSARRLGEQPQHF.

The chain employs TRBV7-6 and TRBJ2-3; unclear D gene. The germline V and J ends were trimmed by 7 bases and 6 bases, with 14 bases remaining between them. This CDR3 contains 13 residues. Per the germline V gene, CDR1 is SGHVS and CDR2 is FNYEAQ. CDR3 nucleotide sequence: TGTGCCAGCACCCCATCCAATTCGGATACGCAGTATTTT. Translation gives CASTPSNSDTQYF.

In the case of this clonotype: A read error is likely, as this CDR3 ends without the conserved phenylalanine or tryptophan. CDR3 region: CVSSYEGLEQYL. In DNA form, the CDR3 reads TGTGTCAGCAGTTATGAGGGTCTCGAGCAGTACTTA. This rearrangement joins TRBV5-5 to TRBJ2-7; possibly TRBD2 for D (5 bases). The CDR3 runs to 12 residues. Germline values: CDR1 SGHKS, CDR2 YYEKEE (reference sequence).

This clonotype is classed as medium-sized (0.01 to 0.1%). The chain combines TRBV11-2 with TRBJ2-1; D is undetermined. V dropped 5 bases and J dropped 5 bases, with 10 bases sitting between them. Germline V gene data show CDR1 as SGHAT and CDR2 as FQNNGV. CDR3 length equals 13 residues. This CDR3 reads CASSTLDDNEQFF. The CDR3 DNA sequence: TGTGCCAGCAGCACACTGGACGACAATGAGCAGTTCTTC.

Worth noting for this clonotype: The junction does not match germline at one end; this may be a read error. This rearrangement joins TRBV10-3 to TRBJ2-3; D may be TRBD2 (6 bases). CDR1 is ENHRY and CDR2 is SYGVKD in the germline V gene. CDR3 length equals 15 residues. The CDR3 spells CAISGGAPSTNTQYF. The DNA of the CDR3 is TGTGCCATAAGTGGAGGGGCGCCTAGTACAAATACGCAGTATTTT.

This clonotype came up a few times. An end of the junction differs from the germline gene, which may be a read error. CDR3: CASSLSVIAANTWELFF. CDR3 coding DNA: TGTGCCAGCAGCTTAAGTGTAATAGCGGCGAACACCTGGGAACTGTTTTTT. The rearrangement uses TRBV11-1 and TRBJ2-2; possible D gene TRBD2, 6 bases. The CDR3 totals 17 residues. CDR1 SGHAT and CDR2 FQDESV come from the germline V gene (reference sequence).

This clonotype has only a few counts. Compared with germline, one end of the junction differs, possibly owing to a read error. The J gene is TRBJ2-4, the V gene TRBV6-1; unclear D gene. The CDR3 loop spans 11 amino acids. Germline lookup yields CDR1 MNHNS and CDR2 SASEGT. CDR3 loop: CTSSDFTFQYF. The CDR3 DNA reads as TGTACCAGTAGTGATTTCACTTTTCAGTACTTC.

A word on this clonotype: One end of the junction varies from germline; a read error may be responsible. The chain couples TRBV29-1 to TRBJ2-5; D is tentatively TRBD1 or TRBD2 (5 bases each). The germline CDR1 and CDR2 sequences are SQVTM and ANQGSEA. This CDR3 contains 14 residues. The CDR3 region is CSVEGQDNQGTQYF. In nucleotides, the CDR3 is TGCAGCGTTGAAGGGCAGGATAATCAAGGGACCCAATACTTC.

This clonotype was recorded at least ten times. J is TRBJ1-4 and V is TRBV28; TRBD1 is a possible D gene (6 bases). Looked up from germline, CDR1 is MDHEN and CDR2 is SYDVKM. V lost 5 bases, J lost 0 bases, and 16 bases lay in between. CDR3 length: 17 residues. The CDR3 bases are TGTGCCAGCAGTCCCGGGACACCTGGAGCAACTAATGAAAAACTGTTTTTT. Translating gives CASSPGTPGATNEKLFF. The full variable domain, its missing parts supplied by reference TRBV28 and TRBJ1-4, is DVKVTQSSRYLVKRTGEKVFLECVQDMDHENMFWYRQDPGLGLRLIYFSYDVKMKEKGDIPEGYSVSREKKERFSLILESASTNQTSMYLCASSPGTPGATNEKLFFGSGTQLSVL.

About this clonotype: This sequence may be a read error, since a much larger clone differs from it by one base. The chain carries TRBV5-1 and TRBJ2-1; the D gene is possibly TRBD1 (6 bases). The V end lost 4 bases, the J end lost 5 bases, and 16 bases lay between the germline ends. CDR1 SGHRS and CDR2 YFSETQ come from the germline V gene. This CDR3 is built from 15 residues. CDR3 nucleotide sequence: TGCGCCAGCAGCACCGATACAGGGTCCAACAATGAGCAGTTCTTC. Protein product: CASSTDTGSNNEQFF.

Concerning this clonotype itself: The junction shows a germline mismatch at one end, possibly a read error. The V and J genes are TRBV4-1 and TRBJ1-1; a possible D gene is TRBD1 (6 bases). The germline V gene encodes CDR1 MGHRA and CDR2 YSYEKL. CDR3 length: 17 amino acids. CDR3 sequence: CASNQQRRGTKVIEAFF. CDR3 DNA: TGCGCCAGCAACCAACAAAGGAGAGGGACAAAAGTGATTGAAGCTTTCTTT.

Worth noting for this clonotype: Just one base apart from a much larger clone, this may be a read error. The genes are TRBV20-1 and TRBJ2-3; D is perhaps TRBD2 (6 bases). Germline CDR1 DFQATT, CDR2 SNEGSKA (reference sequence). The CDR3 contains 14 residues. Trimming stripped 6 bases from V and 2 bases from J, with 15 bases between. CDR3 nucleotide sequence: TGCAGTGCCATCGCGGGGTGGACCACAGATACGCAGTATTTT. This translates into CSAIAGWTTDTQYF.

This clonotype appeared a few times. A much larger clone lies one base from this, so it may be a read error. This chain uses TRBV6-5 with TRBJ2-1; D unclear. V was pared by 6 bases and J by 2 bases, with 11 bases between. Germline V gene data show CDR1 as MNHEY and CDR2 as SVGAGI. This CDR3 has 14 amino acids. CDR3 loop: CASRVLYPYNEQFF. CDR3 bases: TGTGCCAGCAGGGTCTTATACCCCTACAATGAGCAGTTCTTC.

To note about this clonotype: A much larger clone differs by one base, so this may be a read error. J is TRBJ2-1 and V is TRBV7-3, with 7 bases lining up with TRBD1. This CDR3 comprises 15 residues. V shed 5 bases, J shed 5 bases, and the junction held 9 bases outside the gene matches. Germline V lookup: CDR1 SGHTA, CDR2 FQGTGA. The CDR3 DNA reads TGTGCCAGCAGCCCACAGGGGATCCCTGACAATGAGCAGTTCTTC. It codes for CASSPQGIPDNEQFF.

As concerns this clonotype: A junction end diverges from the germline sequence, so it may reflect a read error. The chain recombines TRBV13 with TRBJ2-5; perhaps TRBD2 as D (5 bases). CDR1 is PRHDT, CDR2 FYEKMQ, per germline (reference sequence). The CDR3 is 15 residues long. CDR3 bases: TGTGTCAGCAGCTTAGTTAGAGACGGGGAAGAGACCCAGTACTTC. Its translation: CVSSLVRDGEETQYF.